Below, one TCR beta chain is given with its context. Its antigen is not identified. TCRdb reprocessed the 5' RACE reads via MiXCR and lists one record per CDR3 protein. The profile shows over 700,000 distinct CDR3 sequences, 15% to 20% of them singletons. This entry is derived from a study of CD8 T cells in ankylosing spondylitis. Study-level points and caveats: Typical of ankylosing spondylitis blood, it appeared, was a TCR beta motif of several highly homologous variants.

V lost 8 bases, J lost 1 base, and 9 bases lay in between. Looked up from germline, CDR1 is SEHNR and CDR2 is FQNEAQ (reference sequence). The CDR3 has 14 residues. Specimen: blood, either unsorted or a sorted T cell fraction (not recorded which). This clonotype was obtained from a male donor with ankylosing spondylitis. The V gene is TRBV7-9, the J gene TRBJ2-6; D unclear. For the CDR3, the DNA is TGTGCCAGCGCATCGGATTCTGGGGCCAACGTCCTGACTTTC. This codes for CASASDSGANVLTF.